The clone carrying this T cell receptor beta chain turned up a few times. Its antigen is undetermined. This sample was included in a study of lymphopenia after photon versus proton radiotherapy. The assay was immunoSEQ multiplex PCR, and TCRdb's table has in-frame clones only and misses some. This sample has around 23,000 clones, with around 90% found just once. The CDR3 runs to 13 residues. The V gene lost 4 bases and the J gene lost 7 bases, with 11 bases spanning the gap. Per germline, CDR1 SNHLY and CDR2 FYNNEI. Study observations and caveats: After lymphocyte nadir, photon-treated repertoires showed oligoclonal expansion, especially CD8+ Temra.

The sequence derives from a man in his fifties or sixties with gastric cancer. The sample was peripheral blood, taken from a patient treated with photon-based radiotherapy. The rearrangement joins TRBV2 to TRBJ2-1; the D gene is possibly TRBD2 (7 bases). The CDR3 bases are TGTGCCAGCAGTGCGGGGGGCCGGAATGAGCAGTTCTTC. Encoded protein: CASSAGGRNEQFF.